Sequencing of this T cell receptor beta chain was carried out in a study of OX40 agonist ivuxolimab in advanced cancers. The length of the CDR3 is 15 residues. V lost 6 bases and J 0 bases, leaving 14 bases between the germline ends. Germline CDR1 reads MNHEY; CDR2 reads SMNVEV (reference sequence). Repertoires were generated with immunoSEQ multiplex PCR, while TCRdb's copy carries only in-frame clones and drops some. The table records around 97,000 clones, 70% to 85% of them present only once. The sequence was collected from an adult with an advanced solid tumor such as melanoma, head and neck, liver or kidney cancer. The chain combines TRBV27 with TRBJ1-1; D is unclear. The material was CD4+ or CD8+ T cells sorted from blood, obtained in a trial of the OX40 agonist ivuxolimab. This CDR3 reads CASRKVRGVNTEAFF. CDR3 in DNA: TGTGCCAGCAGAAAAGTAAGAGGTGTGAACACTGAAGCTTTCTTT.